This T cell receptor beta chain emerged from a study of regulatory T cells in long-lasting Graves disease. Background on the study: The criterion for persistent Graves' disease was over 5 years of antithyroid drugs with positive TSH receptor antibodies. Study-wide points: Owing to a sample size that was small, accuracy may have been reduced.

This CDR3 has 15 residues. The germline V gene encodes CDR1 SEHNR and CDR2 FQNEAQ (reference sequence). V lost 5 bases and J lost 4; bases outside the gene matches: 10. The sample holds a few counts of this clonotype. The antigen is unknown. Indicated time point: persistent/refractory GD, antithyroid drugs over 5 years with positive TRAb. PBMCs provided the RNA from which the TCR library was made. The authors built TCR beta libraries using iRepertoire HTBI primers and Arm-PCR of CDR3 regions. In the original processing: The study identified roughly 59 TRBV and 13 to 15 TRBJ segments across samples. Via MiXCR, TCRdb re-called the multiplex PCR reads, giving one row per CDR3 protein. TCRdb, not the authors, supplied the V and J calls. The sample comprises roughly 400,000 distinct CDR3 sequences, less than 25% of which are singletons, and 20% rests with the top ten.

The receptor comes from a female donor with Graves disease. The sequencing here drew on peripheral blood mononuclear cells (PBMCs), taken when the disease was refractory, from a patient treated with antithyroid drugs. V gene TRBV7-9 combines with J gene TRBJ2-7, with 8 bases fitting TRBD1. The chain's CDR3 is CASSAGQGILYEQYF. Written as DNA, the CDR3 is TGTGCCAGCAGCGCAGGACAGGGTATTCTGTACGAGCAGTACTTC.